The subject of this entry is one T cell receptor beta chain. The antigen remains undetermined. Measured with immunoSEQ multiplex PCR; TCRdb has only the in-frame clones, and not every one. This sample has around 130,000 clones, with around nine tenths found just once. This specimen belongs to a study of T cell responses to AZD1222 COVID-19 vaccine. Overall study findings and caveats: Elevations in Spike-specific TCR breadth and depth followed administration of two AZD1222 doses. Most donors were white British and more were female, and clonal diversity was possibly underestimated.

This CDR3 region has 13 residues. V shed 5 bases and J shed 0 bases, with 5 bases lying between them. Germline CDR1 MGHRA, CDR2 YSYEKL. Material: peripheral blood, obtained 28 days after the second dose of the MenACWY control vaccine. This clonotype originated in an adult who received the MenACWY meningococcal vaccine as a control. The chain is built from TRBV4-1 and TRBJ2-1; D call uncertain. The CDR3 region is CASSLTSYNEQFF. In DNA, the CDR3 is TGCGCCAGCAGCTTGACCTCCTACAATGAGCAGTTCTTC.